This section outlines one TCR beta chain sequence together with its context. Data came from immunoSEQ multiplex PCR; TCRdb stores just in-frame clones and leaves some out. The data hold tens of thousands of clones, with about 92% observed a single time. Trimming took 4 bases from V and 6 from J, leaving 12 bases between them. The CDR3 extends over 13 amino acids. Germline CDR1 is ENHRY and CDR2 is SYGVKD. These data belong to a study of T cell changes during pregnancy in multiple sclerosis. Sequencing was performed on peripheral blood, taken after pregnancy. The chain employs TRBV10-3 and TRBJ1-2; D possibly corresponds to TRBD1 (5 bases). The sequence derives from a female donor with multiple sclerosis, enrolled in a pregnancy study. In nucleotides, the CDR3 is TGTGCCATCAGTGGCATGGGGGAGGATGGCTACACCTTC. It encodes CAISGMGEDGYTF.